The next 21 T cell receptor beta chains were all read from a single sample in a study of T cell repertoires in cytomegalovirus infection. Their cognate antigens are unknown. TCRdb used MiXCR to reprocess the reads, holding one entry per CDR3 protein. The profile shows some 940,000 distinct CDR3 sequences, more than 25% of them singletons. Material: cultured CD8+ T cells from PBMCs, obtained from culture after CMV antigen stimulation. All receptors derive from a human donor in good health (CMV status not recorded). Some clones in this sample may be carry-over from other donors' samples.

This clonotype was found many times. CDR3 amino acids: CASSPKGGLPSYEQYF. CDR3 bases: TGTGCCAGCAGCCCCAAAGGGGGACTTCCCTCCTACGAGCAGTACTTC. This chain links TRBV7-6 with TRBJ2-7; D is tentatively TRBD1 or TRBD2 (6 bases each). This CDR3 has 16 residues. Germline CDR1 reads SGHVS; CDR2 reads FNYEAQ. V was pared by 5 bases and J by 0 bases, with 17 bases between. Based on the CDR3 plus reference TRBV7-6 and TRBJ2-7, the full variable domain is GAGVSQSPRYKVTKRGQDVALRCDPISGHVSLYWYRQALGQGPEFLTYFNYEAQQDKSGLPNDRFSAERPEGSISTLTIQRTEQRDSAMYRCASSPKGGLPSYEQYFGPGTRLTVT.

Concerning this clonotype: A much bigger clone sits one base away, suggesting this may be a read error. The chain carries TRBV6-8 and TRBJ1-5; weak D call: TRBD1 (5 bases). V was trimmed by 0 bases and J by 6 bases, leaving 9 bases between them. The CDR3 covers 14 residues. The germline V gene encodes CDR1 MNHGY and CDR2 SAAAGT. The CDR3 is CASSYSGQGQPQHF. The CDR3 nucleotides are TGTGCCAGCAGTTACTCGGGCCAGGGTCAGCCCCAGCATTTT.

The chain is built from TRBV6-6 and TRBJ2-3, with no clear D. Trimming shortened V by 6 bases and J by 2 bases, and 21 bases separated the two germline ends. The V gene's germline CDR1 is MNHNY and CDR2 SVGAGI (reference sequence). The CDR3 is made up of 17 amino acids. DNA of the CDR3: TGTGCCAGCAGCCCCTTGGGGTTGCGGTACAACACAGATACGCAGTATTTT. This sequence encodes CASSPLGLRYNTDTQYF.

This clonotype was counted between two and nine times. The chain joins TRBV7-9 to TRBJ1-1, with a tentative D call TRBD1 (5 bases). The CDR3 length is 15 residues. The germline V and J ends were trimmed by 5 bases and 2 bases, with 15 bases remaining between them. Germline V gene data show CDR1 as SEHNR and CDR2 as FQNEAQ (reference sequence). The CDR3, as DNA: TGTGCCAGCAGCATTAAGACAGATTTTAACACTGAAGCTTTCTTT. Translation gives CASSIKTDFNTEAFF.

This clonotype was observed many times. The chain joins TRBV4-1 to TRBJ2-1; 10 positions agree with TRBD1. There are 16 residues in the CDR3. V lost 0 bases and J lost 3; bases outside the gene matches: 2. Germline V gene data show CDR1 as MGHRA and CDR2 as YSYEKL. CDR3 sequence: CASSQDWTGGYNEQFF. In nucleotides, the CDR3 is TGCGCCAGCAGCCAAGATTGGACAGGGGGCTACAATGAGCAGTTCTTC.

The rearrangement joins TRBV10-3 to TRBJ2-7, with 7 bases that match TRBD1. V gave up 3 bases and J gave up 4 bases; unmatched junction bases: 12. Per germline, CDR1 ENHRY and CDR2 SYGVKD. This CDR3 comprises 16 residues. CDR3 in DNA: TGTGCCATCAGTGATTCGGCAGGGGGTTCCCTATACGAGCAGTACTTC. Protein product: CAISDSAGGSLYEQYF.

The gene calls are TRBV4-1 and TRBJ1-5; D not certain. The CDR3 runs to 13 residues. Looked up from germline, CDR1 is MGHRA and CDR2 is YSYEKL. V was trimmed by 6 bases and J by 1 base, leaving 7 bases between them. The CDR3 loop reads CASSTESNQPQHF. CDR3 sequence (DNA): TGCGCCAGCAGTACCGAAAGCAATCAGCCCCAGCATTTT.

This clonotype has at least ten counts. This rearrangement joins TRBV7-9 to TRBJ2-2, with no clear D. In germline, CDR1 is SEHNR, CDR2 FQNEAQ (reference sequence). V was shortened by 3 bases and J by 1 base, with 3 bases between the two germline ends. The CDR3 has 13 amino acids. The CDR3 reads CASSFWNTGELFF. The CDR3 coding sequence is TGTGCCAGCAGCTTTTGGAACACCGGGGAGCTGTTTTTT.

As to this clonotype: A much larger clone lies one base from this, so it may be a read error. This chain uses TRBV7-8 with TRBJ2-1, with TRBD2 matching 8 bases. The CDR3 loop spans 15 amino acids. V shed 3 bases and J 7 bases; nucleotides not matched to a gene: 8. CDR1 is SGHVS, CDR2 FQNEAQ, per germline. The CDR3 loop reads CASSLWRGATNEQFF. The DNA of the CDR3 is TGTGCCAGCAGCTTGTGGCGGGGGGCGACGAATGAGCAGTTCTTC.

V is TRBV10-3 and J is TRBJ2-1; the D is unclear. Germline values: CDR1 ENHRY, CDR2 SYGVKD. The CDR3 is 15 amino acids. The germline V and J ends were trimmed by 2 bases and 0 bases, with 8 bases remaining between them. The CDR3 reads CAISEDSSSYNEQFF. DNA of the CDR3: TGTGCCATCAGTGAGGACTCCAGCTCCTACAATGAGCAGTTCTTC.

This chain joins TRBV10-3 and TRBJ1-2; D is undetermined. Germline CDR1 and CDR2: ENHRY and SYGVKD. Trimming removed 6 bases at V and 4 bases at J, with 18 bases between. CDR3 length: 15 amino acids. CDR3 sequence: CAIREAIGRSYGYTF. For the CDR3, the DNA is TGTGCCATCAGGGAAGCTATAGGACGGTCCTATGGCTACACCTTC.

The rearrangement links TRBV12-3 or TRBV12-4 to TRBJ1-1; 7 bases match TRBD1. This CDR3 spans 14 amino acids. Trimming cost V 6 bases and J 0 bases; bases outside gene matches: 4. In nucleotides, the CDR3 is TGTGCCAGCAGGCGGGACAGTTTGAACACTGAAGCTTTCTTT. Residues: CASRRDSLNTEAFF.

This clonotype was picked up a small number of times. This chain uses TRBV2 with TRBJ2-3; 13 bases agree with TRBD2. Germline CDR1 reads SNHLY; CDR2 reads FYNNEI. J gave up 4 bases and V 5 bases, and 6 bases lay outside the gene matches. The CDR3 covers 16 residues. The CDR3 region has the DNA TGTGCCAGCAGTAAAGGGACTAGCGGGGCGGCAGATACGCAGTATTTT. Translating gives CASSKGTSGAADTQYF.

The CDR3 DNA follows: TGTGCCAGCGCCCGTCCAACAGGGGATGAAGCTTTCTTT. As protein: CASARPTGDEAFF. The V gene is TRBV27, the J gene TRBJ1-1; 7 nucleotides align to TRBD1. J was trimmed by 7 bases and V by 8 bases; bases with no gene match: 10. The CDR3 contains 13 residues. Germline CDR1 reads MNHEY; CDR2 reads SMNVEV (reference sequence).

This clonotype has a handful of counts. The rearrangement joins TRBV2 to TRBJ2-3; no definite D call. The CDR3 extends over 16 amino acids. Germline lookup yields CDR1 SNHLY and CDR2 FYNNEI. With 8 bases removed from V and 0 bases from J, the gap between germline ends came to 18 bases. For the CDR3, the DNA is TGTGCCAGCTCCTCTATTCCATTCGTTAGCACAGATACGCAGTATTTT. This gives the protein CASSSIPFVSTDTQYF.

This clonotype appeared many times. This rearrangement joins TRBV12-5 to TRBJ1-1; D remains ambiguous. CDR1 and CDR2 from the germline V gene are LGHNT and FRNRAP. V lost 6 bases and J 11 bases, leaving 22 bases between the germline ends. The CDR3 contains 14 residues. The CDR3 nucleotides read TGTGCTAGTGGCCGGCCTGCGGACGGAGCGTCCGCTTTCTTT. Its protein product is CASGRPADGASAFF.

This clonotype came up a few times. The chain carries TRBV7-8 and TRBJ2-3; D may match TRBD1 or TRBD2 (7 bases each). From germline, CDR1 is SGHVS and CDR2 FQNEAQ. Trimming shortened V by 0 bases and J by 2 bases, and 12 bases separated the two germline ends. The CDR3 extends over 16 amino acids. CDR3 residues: CASSLAGGGPTDTQYF. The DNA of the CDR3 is TGTGCCAGCAGCTTAGCGGGAGGGGGCCCCACAGATACGCAGTATTTT.

The CDR3 nucleotides are TGCAGTGCTACCGGGACAGGGATCACTGAAGCTTTCTTT. Encoded protein: CSATGTGITEAFF. The genes are TRBV20-1 and TRBJ1-1; 9 bases agree with TRBD1. The CDR3 has 13 residues. V shed 4 bases, J shed 4 bases, and the junction held 4 bases outside the gene matches. CDR1 is DFQATT and CDR2 is SNEGSKA in the germline V gene (reference sequence).

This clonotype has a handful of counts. The CDR3 sequence is CASSPLGGVYEQYF. The CDR3 DNA follows: TGTGCCAGCAGCCCCCTGGGGGGGGTTTACGAGCAGTACTTC. The chain uses TRBV7-6 and TRBJ2-7; 7 bases align to TRBD2. Losses at the gene ends were 5 bases for V and 4 bases for J; bases not matched to a gene: 8. This CDR3 contains 14 residues. The germline V gene encodes CDR1 SGHVS and CDR2 FNYEAQ. The whole variable domain, filled in from reference TRBV7-6 and TRBJ2-7, reads GAGVSQSPRYKVTKRGQDVALRCDPISGHVSLYWYRQALGQGPEFLTYFNYEAQQDKSGLPNDRFSAERPEGSISTLTIQRTEQRDSAMYRCASSPLGGVYEQYFGPGTRLTVT.

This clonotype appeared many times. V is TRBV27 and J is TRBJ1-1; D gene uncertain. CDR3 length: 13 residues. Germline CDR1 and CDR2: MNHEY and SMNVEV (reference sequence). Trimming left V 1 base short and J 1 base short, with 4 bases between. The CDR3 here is CASSLFQNTEAFF. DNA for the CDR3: TGTGCCAGCAGTTTATTCCAGAACACTGAAGCTTTCTTT.

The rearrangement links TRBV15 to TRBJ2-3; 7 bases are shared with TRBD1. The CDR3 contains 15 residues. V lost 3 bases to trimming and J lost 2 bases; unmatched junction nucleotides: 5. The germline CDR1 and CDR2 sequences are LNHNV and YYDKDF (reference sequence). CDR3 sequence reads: CATSSKQGITDTQYF. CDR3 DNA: TGTGCCACCAGCAGCAAACAGGGGATCACAGATACGCAGTATTTT.